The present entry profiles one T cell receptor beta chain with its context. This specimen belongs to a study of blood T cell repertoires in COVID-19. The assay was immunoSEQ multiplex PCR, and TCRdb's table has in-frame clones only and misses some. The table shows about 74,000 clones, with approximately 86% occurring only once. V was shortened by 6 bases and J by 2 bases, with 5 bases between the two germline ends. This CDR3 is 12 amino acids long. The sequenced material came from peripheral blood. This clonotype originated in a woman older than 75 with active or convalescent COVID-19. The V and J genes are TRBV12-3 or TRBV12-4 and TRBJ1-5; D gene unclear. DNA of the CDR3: TGTGCCAGCAGCCTAGGCAATCAGCCCCAGCATTTT. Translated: CASSLGNQPQHF.